This T cell receptor beta chain was identified during a study of T-cell memory formation after mild COVID-19. Overall study findings and caveats: Of the contracting clones, CD4+ ones lay mainly in CM and EM, and CD8+ ones in EMRA. Confirmation of SARS-CoV-2 specificity was lacking for second-wave clones peaking day 37.

The CDR3 extends over 15 amino acids. CDR1 and CDR2 (germline): SGHTA, FQGTGA. V dropped 2 bases and J dropped 0 bases, with 8 bases sitting between them. Employing constant-segment primers, 5'RACE generated TCR alpha and TCR beta cDNA libraries bearing sample barcodes and UMIs. MiXCR was run by TCRdb on the 5' RACE reads, yielding one entry per CDR3 protein. The sample consists of some 210,000 distinct CDR3 sequences, about 10% of them appearing once. This clonotype showed up just once. What it binds is not known. The receptor was derived from a man aged 18 to 35 who had mild COVID-19 (a few samples of this study predate the infection). Cell type and time point are not known. The chain joins TRBV7-3 to TRBJ2-1; D is undetermined. Source material: PBMCs or a T cell subset sorted from them (not recorded which). The CDR3 nucleotides are TGTGCCAGCAGCTTAGATATGAGCTCCTACAATGAGCAGTTCTTC. It is translated as CASSLDMSSYNEQFF.